This passage covers 10 T cell receptor beta chains from one sample sequenced in a study of cytomegalovirus exposure and HLA in healthy donors. The PCR employed 60 Vbeta primers together with 13 Jbeta primers. Sequencing used immunoSEQ multiplex PCR; TCRdb keeps in-frame clones, though not all of them. Of 100,000 to 150,000 clones listed, 81% were seen once; the top ten hold around 1.8%. The material sequenced was PBMCs. The receptors derive from a man between 18 and 35 years old in good health and CMV-seronegative.

The chain employs TRBV7-8 and TRBJ1-1; 10 nucleotides match TRBD1. The CDR3 has 16 amino acids. Trimming cost V 4 bases and J 6 bases; bases outside gene matches: 11. Germline V gene lookup returns CDR1 SGHVS and CDR2 FQNEAQ. CDR3 coding DNA: TGTGCCAGCAGCTCGGCCGGGACAGGGGTAAGGTCTGAAGCTTTCTTT. Its protein is CASSSAGTGVRSEAFF.

The chain carries TRBV12-5 and TRBJ2-3, with 10 bases matching TRBD2. Germline CDR1 reads LGHNT; CDR2 reads FRNRAP. The CDR3 has 16 amino acids. V shed 6 bases, J shed 6 bases, and the junction held 12 bases outside the gene matches. DNA for the CDR3: TGTGCTAGTGGCTCCGGGACTAGCGCCCGGCGGGATACGCAGTATTTT. This codes for CASGSGTSARRDTQYF.

This rearrangement joins TRBV14 to TRBJ2-7, with 7 bases lining up with TRBD1. The V and J ends lost 4 bases and 3 bases, in that order; junction bases with no gene match: 9. This CDR3 comprises 15 residues. Germline CDR1 and CDR2: SGHDN and FVKESK. The CDR3 sequence is CASSLQGVMIYEQYF. The CDR3 DNA sequence: TGTGCCAGCAGCCTCCAGGGGGTTATGATCTACGAGCAGTACTTC.

The V and J genes are TRBV7-9 and TRBJ2-1, with 10 bases lining up with TRBD1. The CDR3 sequence is 15 residues long. The V gene end was trimmed by 5 bases and the J gene end by 9 bases; junction bases not matched to a gene: 10. From germline, CDR1 is SEHNR and CDR2 FQNEAQ (reference sequence). The CDR3 sequence: CASSDGTGAYVEQFF. CDR3 bases: TGTGCCAGCAGCGACGGGACAGGGGCCTACGTTGAGCAGTTCTTC.

The sample holds a few counts of this clone. The CDR3 sequence: CASSGGLAPLAETQYF. Written as DNA, the CDR3 is TGTGCCAGCAGCGGGGGACTAGCCCCCCTGGCAGAGACCCAGTACTTC. The V and J genes are TRBV9 and TRBJ2-5, with TRBD2 matching over 9 bases. V lost 3 bases, J lost 4 bases, and 10 bases stayed unmatched. The V gene's germline CDR1 is SGDLS and CDR2 YYNGEE. The CDR3 totals 16 residues.

This chain joins TRBV6-6 and TRBJ2-5, with D possibly TRBD1 on 6 matching bases. V gave up 6 bases and J gave up 7 bases, with 15 bases separating them. This CDR3 comprises 13 residues. The germline gives CDR1 MNHNY, CDR2 SVGAGI (reference sequence). The CDR3 loop reads CASSPTGLGTQYF. The DNA for the CDR3 is TGTGCCAGCAGCCCGACAGGCCTGGGGACCCAGTACTTC.

This clone was counted between two and nine times. The rearrangement joins TRBV6-1 to TRBJ2-7; D may be TRBD2 (6 bases). Germline V lookup: CDR1 MNHNS, CDR2 SASEGT. The ends were cut back, 4 bases at V and 2 bases at J, with 9 bases in the middle. This CDR3 comprises 13 residues. The CDR3 DNA reads TGTGCCAGCAGTGCGCGGGGTACCTACGAGCAGTACTTC. Encoded protein: CASSARGTYEQYF.

V and J are TRBV19 and TRBJ2-3, with a weak D call TRBD1 (7 bases). Germline values: CDR1 LNHDA, CDR2 SQIVND (reference sequence). V shed 5 bases and J shed 4 bases, with 19 bases lying between them. The CDR3 loop spans 16 amino acids. In nucleotides, the CDR3 is TGTGCCAGTAGTTCCCGACAGGGAGGAGGTGCAGATACGCAGTATTTT. It yields the protein CASSSRQGGGADTQYF.

Only one count was recorded for this clone. J is TRBJ2-2 and V is TRBV5-6; tentatively, D is TRBD1 (7 bases). CDR3 length equals 15 residues. Trimming removed 7 bases from V and 1 base from J, with 14 bases in between. Per the germline V gene, CDR1 is SGHDT and CDR2 is YYEEEE. CDR3 nucleotide sequence: TGTGCCAGCGGCAGGGGGGCTCGGAACACCGGGGAGCTGTTTTTT. Translated: CASGRGARNTGELFF.

The J gene is TRBJ2-7, the V gene TRBV10-1; 9 bases align to TRBD1. The CDR3 has 17 residues. CDR1 and CDR2 from the germline V gene are WNHNN and SYGVQD (reference sequence). V was clipped by 3 bases and J by 6 bases; unmatched bases: 15. The CDR3 DNA follows: TGCGCCAGCAGTGACCCGGACCCTGGGACAGGGAAGGGCGAGCAGTACTTC. Translated: CASSDPDPGTGKGEQYF.